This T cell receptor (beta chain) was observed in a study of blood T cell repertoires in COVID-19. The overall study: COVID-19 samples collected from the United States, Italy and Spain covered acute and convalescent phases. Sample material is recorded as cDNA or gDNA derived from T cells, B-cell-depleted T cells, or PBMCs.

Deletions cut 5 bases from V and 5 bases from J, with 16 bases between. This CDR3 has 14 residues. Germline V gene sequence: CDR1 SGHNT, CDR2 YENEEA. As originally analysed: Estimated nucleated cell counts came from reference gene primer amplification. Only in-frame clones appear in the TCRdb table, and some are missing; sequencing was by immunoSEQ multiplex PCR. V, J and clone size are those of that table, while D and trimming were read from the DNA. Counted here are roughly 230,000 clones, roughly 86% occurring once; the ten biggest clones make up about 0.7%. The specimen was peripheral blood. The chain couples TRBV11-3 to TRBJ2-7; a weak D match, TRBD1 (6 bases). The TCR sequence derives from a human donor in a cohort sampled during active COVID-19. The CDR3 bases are TGTGCCAGCAGCCGGGACACCACGGACCACGAGCAGTACTTC. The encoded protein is CASSRDTTDHEQYF.